The clone carrying this TCR beta chain was found once. The germline CDR1 and CDR2 sequences are SGHDN and FVKESK. CDR3 size: 17 residues. Trimming took off 1 base at V and 1 base at J, with 13 bases between the two ends. The sample originates from a study of blood T cell repertoires in COVID-19. For the study at large: Samples taken during acute and convalescent COVID-19 were collected in the United States, Italy and Spain. PBMCs, B-cell-depleted T cells, or T cells provided the cDNA or gDNA that made up the material.

Authors' analysis steps: Estimates of nucleated cell counts were drawn from the amplification of reference gene primers. Sequencing was performed with immunoSEQ multiplex PCR; in TCRdb, only in-frame clones are kept and a portion is missing. The V and J calls and clone size are taken from that table; D and trimming were inferred from the DNA. The sample yields just over 150,000 clones, roughly four fifths seen once. This chain connects TRBV14 to TRBJ2-2; D is perhaps TRBD1 (6 bases). Sequenced material: peripheral blood. This receptor was taken from a woman of 80 years or more with acute or convalescent COVID-19. The CDR3 sequence is CASSQGAVTGNTGELFF. The CDR3 nucleotides are TGTGCCAGCAGCCAAGGGGCCGTGACAGGGAACACCGGGGAGCTGTTTTTT.